This TCR beta chain was sequenced during a study of breast tumors, draining lymph nodes, adjacent tissues. TCRdb reprocessed the multiplex PCR reads via MiXCR and lists one record per CDR3 protein. This table holds approximately 150,000 distinct CDR3 sequences, around a third found once. In germline, CDR1 is SEHNR, CDR2 FQNEAQ (reference sequence). The CDR3 is 14 residues long. J gave up 9 bases and V 6 bases, and 5 bases lay outside the gene matches. Breast cancer patients provided tissue from their axillary draining lymph nodes. Study outcomes and limitations: Luminal-like breast cancer showed significantly greater tumor-nontumor repertoire similarity than basal-like breast cancer did. Data fit most tumor T cells coming from lymph node, expanding in tumor. Data only fit, rather than demonstrated, lymph node origin of most tumor T cells. Tumor TCR diversity was below lymph nodes but above nontumor tissue.

About this clonotype itself: What it recognizes is unknown.

The chain is built from TRBV7-9 and TRBJ2-2, with TRBD1 identical over 12 bases. The sequencing input was axillary lymph node tissue. This clonotype was sampled from a female donor with breast cancer. Some clones in this sample may be carry-over from other donors' samples. The CDR3 reads CASRGGQGAWELFF. The CDR3 DNA follows: TGTGCCAGCAGGGGGGGACAGGGGGCGTGGGAGCTGTTTTTT.